The 5 T cell receptor beta chains in this list originate from one sample, sequenced in a study of molecular identifiers for immune sequencing clone quantification. MiXCR, applied by TCRdb to the PCR reads, yields one record per CDR3 protein. The repertoire holds some 680,000 distinct CDR3 sequences, with around 25% as singletons. Material: naive CD8+ T cells from blood, with Jurkat cell RNA spiked in. As for subset: FACS-sorted CD8+CD4-CCR7+CD45RA+ naive T cells. The origin of the receptors is a human donor in good health. Some libraries in this study had Jurkat cell RNA spiked in.

This clonotype occurred many times. The gene calls are TRBV4-3 and TRBJ2-7; the match to TRBD2 covers 7 bases. Germline trimming cut 0 bases from V and 3 bases from J; bases unmatched to any gene: 8. CDR3 length: 16 residues. Germline V lookup: CDR1 LGHNA, CDR2 YSLEER. The chain's CDR3 is CASSQDWTSLFYEQYF. Written as DNA, the CDR3 is TGCGCCAGCAGCCAAGACTGGACTAGTTTATTCTACGAGCAGTACTTC.

This clonotype was seen only a few times. A much larger clone differs from this one at a single base, so this may be a read error. The chain couples TRBV7-2 to TRBJ2-5; D tentatively fits TRBD1 or TRBD2 (6 bases each). V lost 8 bases, J lost 5 bases, and 21 bases lay in between. Germline V gene sequence: CDR1 SGHTA, CDR2 FQGNSA. The CDR3 is made up of 15 amino acids. CDR3 loop: CASPLSKGGSETQYF. Here the CDR3 DNA reads TGTGCCAGCCCCCTCTCGAAGGGGGGCAGCGAGACCCAGTACTTC. The full variable domain, in which reference TRBV7-2 and TRBJ2-5 provide the parts outside the CDR3, is GAGVSQSPSNKVTEKGKDVELRCDPISGHTALYWYRQSLGQGLEFLIYFQGNSAPDKSGLPSDRFSAERTGGSVSTLTIQRTQQEDSAVYLCASPLSKGGSETQYFGPGTRLLVL.

The V gene is TRBV18, the J gene TRBJ2-3, with no clear D. The V gene lost 3 bases and the J gene lost 1 base, with 5 bases spanning the gap. The CDR3 is 13 amino acids. CDR1 and CDR2 from the germline V gene are KGHSH and LQKENI. The CDR3 loop is CASSPVGTDTQYF. Written as DNA, the CDR3 is TGTGCCAGCTCACCGGTGGGCACAGATACGCAGTATTTT.

This clonotype was counted many times. The chain has TRBV2 and TRBJ1-1; D unclear. The CDR3 spans 14 residues. With 1 base removed from V and 10 bases from J, the gap between germline ends came to 16 bases. Looked up from germline, CDR1 is SNHLY and CDR2 is FYNNEI. Written as DNA, the CDR3 is TGTGCCAGCAGTGAAGGCAAGGCAGCGCTGGTAGCTTTCTTT. Translating gives CASSEGKAALVAFF.

This clonotype showed up many times. The genes are TRBV7-9 and TRBJ2-1; D is possibly TRBD1 (6 bases). There are 11 residues in the CDR3. V gave up 5 bases and J gave up 16 bases, with 15 bases separating them. Germline CDR1 and CDR2: SEHNR and FQNEAQ (reference sequence). The CDR3 reads CASSQEGDLFF. CDR3 sequence (DNA): TGTGCCAGCAGCCAAGAGGGGGATCTATTCTTC.